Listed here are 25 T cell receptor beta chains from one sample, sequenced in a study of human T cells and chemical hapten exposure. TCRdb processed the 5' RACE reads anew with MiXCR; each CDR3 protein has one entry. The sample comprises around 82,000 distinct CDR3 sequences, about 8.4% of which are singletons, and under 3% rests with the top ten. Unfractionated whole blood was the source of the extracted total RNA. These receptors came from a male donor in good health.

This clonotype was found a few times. CDR3 amino acids: CSVELSGMAYGYTF. CDR3 sequence (DNA): TGCAGCGTTGAATTGTCAGGGATGGCGTATGGCTACACCTTC. The J gene is TRBJ1-2, the V gene TRBV29-1; a possible D gene is TRBD1 (5 bases). The germline CDR1 and CDR2 sequences are SQVTM and ANQGSEA. The CDR3 sequence is 14 residues long. Trimming removed 2 bases from V and 5 bases from J, with 15 bases in between.

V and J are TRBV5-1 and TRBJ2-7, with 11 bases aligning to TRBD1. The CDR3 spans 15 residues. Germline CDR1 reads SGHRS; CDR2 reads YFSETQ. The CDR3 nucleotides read TGCGCTTCCACAACGGGGACAGGGGGATGGTACGAGCAGTACTTC. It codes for CASTTGTGGWYEQYF.

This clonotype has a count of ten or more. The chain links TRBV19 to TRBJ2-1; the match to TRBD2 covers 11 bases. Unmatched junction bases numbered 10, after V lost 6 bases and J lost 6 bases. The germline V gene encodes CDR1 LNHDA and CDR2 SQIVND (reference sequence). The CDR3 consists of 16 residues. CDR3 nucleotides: TGTGCCAGTAGGCTCCTAAGGACTAGCGGGTCCAATGAGCAGTTCTTC. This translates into CASRLLRTSGSNEQFF.

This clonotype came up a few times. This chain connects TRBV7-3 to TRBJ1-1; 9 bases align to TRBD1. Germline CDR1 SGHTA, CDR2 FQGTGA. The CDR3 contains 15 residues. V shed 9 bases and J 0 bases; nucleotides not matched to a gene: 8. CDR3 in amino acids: CASGQGPLMNTEAFF. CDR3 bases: TGTGCCAGTGGACAGGGGCCTCTCATGAACACTGAAGCTTTCTTT.

The CDR3 DNA reads TGTGCCAGCAGCTTAGTTTCGACTAGCGAAACCTACGAGCAGTACTTC. This sequence encodes CASSLVSTSETYEQYF. The chain joins TRBV7-2 to TRBJ2-7; 8 bases fit TRBD2. With 1 base clipped from V and 2 bases from J, the junction kept 7 bases outside the gene matches. There are 16 residues in the CDR3. CDR1 is SGHTA and CDR2 is FQGNSA in the germline V gene.

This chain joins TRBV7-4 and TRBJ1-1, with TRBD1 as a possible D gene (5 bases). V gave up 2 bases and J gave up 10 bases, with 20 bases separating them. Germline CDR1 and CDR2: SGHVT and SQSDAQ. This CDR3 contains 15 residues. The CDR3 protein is CASSLRPGVEGPAFF. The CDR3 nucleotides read TGTGCCAGCAGCTTAAGGCCCGGTGTAGAGGGGCCAGCTTTCTTT.

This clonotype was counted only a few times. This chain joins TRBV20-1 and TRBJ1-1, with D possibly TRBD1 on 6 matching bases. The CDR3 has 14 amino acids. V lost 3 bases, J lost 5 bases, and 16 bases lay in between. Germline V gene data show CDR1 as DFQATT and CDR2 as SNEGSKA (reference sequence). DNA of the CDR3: TGCAGTGCTAGGGATACAGGGAGTGGGACTGAAGCTTTCTTT. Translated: CSARDTGSGTEAFF.

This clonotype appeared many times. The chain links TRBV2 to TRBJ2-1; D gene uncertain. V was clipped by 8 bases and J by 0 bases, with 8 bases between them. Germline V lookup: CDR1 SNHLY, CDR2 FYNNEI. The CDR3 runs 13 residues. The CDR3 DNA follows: TGTGCCAGCGCGGCGTCCTCCTACAATGAGCAGTTCTTC. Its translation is CASAASSYNEQFF.

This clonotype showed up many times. The CDR3 DNA reads TGCAGTGCCGGGCGGGGGACCTCGGACAATGAGCAGTTCTTC. This translates into CSAGRGTSDNEQFF. The chain joins TRBV20-1 to TRBJ2-1, with 7 bases lining up with TRBD2. This CDR3 has 14 residues. The germline V gene encodes CDR1 DFQATT and CDR2 SNEGSKA (reference sequence). V was clipped by 6 bases and J by 5 bases; unmatched bases: 10.

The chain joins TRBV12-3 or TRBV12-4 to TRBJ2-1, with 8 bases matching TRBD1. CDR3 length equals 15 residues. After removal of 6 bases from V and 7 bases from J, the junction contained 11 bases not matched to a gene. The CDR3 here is CASSLPDRVTNEQFF. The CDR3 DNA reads TGTGCCAGCAGCTTACCGGACAGGGTGACGAATGAGCAGTTCTTC.

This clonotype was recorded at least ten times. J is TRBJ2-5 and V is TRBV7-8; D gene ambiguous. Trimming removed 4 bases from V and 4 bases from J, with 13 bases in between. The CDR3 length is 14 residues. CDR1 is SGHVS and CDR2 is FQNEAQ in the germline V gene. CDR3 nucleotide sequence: TGTGCCAGCAGCTCCACAGAGAATTCAGAGACCCAGTACTTC. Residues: CASSSTENSETQYF.

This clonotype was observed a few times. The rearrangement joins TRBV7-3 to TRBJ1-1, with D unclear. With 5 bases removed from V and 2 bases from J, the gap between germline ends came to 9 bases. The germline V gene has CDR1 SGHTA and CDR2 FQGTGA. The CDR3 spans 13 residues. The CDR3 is CASSRLSNTEAFF. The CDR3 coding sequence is TGTGCCAGCAGCCGCCTAAGTAACACTGAAGCTTTCTTT.

CDR3 coding DNA: TGTGCCAGCAGTTACGTCCCGGGACAGGGGGTCCAGCCCCAGCATTTT. It yields the protein CASSYVPGQGVQPQHF. The chain joins TRBV6-2 or TRBV6-3 to TRBJ1-5, with 11 bases lining up with TRBD1. CDR1 is MNHEY and CDR2 is SVGEGT in the germline V gene. V shed 2 bases, J shed 7 bases, and the junction held 7 bases outside the gene matches. CDR3 length: 16 residues.

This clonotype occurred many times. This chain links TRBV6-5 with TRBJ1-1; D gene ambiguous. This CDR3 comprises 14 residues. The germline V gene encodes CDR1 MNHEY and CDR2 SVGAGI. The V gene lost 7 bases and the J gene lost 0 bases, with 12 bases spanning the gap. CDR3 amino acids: CASTRDGMNTEAFF. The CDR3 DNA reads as TGTGCCAGCACTAGAGACGGAATGAACACTGAAGCTTTCTTT.

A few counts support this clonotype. CDR3 sequence (DNA): TGTGCCAGCACTCAACCGGGCAGGGTCAATCAGCCCCAGCATTTT. It yields the protein CASTQPGRVNQPQHF. The chain uses TRBV6-2 or TRBV6-3 and TRBJ1-5, with D perhaps TRBD1 (5 bases). Per the germline V gene, CDR1 is MNHEY and CDR2 is SVGEGT. The CDR3 contains 15 residues. V was pared by 7 bases and J by 3 bases, with 16 bases between.

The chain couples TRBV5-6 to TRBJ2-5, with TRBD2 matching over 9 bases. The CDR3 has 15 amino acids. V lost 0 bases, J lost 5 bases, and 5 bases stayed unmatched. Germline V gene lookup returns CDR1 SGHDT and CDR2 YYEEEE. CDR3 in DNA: TGTGCCAGCAGCTTGGGACTAGCGGTCGGGGAGACCCAGTACTTC. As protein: CASSLGLAVGETQYF. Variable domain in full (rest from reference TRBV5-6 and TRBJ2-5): DAGVTQSPTHLIKTRGQQVTLRCSPKSGHDTVSWYQQALGQGPQFIFQYYEEEERQRGNFPDRFSGHQFPNYSSELNVNALLLGDSALYLCASSLGLAVGETQYFGPGTRLLVL.

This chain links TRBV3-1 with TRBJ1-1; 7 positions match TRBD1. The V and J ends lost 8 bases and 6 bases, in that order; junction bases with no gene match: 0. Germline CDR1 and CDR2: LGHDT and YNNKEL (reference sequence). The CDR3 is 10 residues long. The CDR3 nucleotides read TGTGCCAGCCAGGGGGCTGAAGCTTTCTTT. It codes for CASQGAEAFF. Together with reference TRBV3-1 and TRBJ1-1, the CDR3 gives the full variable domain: DTAVSQTPKYLVTQMGNDKSIKCEQNLGHDTMYWYKQDSKKFLKIMFSYNNKELIINETVPNRFSPKSPDKAHLNLHINSLELGDSAVYFCASQGAEAFFGQGTRLTVV.

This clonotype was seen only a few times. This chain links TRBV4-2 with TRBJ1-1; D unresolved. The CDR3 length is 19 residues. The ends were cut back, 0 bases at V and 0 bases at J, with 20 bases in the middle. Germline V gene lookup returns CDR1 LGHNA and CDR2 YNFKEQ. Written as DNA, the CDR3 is TGTGCCAGCAGCCAAGACTTGAGGGTTCTTCAAATAATGAACACTGAAGCTTTCTTT. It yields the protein CASSQDLRVLQIMNTEAFF.

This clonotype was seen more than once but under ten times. The CDR3 region has the DNA TGTGCCAGCAGCCGTCGTCCCGGGACTAGCGGGAGTGTCAACGAGCAGTACTTC. Translating gives CASSRRPGTSGSVNEQYF. V and J are TRBV3-1 and TRBJ2-7, with 14 bases identical to TRBD2. Germline CDR1 LGHDT, CDR2 YNNKEL (reference sequence). The CDR3 totals 18 residues. The trim removed 4 bases at V and 5 bases at J, leaving 13 bases unmatched.

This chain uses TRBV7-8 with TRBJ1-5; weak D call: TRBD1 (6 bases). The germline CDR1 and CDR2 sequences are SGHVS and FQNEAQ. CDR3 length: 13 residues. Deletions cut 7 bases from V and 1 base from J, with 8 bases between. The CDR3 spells CASNQGSNQPQHF. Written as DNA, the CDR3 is TGTGCCAGCAACCAGGGGAGCAATCAGCCCCAGCATTTT.

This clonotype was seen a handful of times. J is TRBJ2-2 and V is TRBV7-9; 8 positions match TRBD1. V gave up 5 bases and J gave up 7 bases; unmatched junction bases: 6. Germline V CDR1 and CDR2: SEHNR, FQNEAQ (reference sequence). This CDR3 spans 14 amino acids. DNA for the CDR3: TGTGCCAGCAGCATTGGACAGGGCCACGGGGAGCTGTTTTTT. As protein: CASSIGQGHGELFF.

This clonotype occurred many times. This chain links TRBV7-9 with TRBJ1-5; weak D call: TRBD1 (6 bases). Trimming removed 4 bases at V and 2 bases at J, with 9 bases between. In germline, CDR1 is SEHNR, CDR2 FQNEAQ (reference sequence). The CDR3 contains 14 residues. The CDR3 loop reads CASSSSGGNQPQHF. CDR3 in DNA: TGTGCCAGCAGCTCATCAGGGGGCAATCAGCCCCAGCATTTT. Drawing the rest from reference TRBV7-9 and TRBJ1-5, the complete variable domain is DTGVSQNPRHKITKRGQNVTFRCDPISEHNRLYWYRQTLGQGPEFLTYFQNEAQLEKSRLLSDRFSAERPKGSFSTLEIQRTEQGDSAMYLCASSSSGGNQPQHFGDGTRLSIL.

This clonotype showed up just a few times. CDR3 amino acids: CAIRDTSNQPQHF. The CDR3, as DNA: TGTGCCATCAGGGACACAAGCAATCAGCCCCAGCATTTT. The V gene is TRBV10-3, the J gene TRBJ1-5, with D possibly TRBD1 on 5 matching bases. Trimming left V 6 bases short and J 1 base short, with 7 bases between. Germline CDR1 ENHRY, CDR2 SYGVKD. This CDR3 contains 13 residues.

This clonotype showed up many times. CDR3 sequence (DNA): TGTGCCAGCAGTGAAGGGGGGACAGGGGACGAGCAGTACTTC. Protein product: CASSEGGTGDEQYF. This chain links TRBV2 with TRBJ2-7; 10 nucleotides align to TRBD1. The CDR3 is 14 residues long. Germline CDR1 SNHLY, CDR2 FYNNEI. V shed 1 base and J 5 bases; nucleotides not matched to a gene: 2.

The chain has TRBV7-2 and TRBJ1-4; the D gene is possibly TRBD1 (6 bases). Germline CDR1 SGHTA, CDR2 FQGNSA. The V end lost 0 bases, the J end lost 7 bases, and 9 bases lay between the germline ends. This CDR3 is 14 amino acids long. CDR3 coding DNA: TGTGCCAGCAGCTTAGCGGGGGCGGGTGAAAAACTGTTTTTT. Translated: CASSLAGAGEKLFF.